What follows describes a single TCR beta chain. Assay: immunoSEQ multiplex PCR; the TCRdb copy retains only in-frame clones and omits some. The data contain some 300,000 clones, almost 80% of them singletons. This CDR3 has 14 residues. The germline gives CDR1 SGHRS, CDR2 YFSETQ. The V gene lost 2 bases and the J gene lost 5 bases, with 13 bases spanning the gap. The data originate from a study of cytotoxic CD8 clonotypes in ibrutinib-treated CLL. Material: PBMCs, obtained before ibrutinib treatment. The chain links TRBV5-1 to TRBJ1-1, with unresolved D. This receptor was taken from a human donor with chronic lymphocytic leukemia. The CDR3 nucleotides read TGCGCCAGCAGCTTTAGAGGCCCAGGTACTGAAGCTTTCTTT. It translates to CASSFRGPGTEAFF.